Listed below are T cell receptor beta chains from one sample, sequenced in a study of cytomegalovirus exposure and HLA in healthy donors. Sequencing used immunoSEQ multiplex PCR; TCRdb keeps in-frame clones, though not all of them. Of about 180,000 clones in the sample, around nine tenths were seen once. The specimen sequenced was PBMCs. The receptors here all came from a man between 18 and 29 years old in good health and CMV-seropositive. Each CDR3 is given with its conserved first and last residue. D genes are given only for firm matches. The size entry is marked missing in some rows and otherwise reads once, few, many or a size class.

TRBJ2-7,NA,TRBD2,TRBV4-2,16,CASSPEDTSGTYEQYF,TGTGCCAGCAGCCCGGAGGATACTAGCGGGACCTACGAGCAGTACTTC
TRBJ2-3,once,NA,TRBV7-9,13,CASSRRDADTQYF,TGTGCCAGCAGCAGGCGGGATGCAGATACGCAGTATTTT
TRBJ2-5,once,TRBD2,TRBV4-2,17,CASSQGGLAGGMETQYF,TGTGCCAGCAGCCAAGGCGGACTAGCGGGGGGTATGGAGACCCAGTACTTC
TRBJ2-7,NA,NA,TRBV20-1,11,CSARRPSEQYF,TGCAGTGCTAGGCGCCCGAGCGAGCAGTACTTC
TRBJ2-3,NA,NA,TRBV19,14,CASSMGRVTDTQYF,TGTGCCAGTAGTATGGGGCGAGTCACAGATACGCAGTATTTT
TRBJ2-2,NA,TRBD1,TRBV9,15,CASSTRQGMAGELFF,TGTGCCAGCAGCACAAGACAGGGCATGGCCGGGGAGCTGTTTTTT
TRBJ1-6,few,TRBD1,TRBV19,15,CASSFGQGGNSPLHF,TGTGCCAGTAGTTTCGGACAGGGAGGGAATTCACCCCTCCACTTT
TRBJ2-7,NA,NA,TRBV18,16,CASSTAGSSSSYEQYF,TGTGCCAGCTCAACGGCGGGCAGTTCCAGCTCCTACGAGCAGTACTTC
TRBJ2-1,NA,NA,TRBV5-6,15,CASTYVDSLYNEQFF,TGTGCCAGCACCTACGTGGACAGTCTATACAATGAGCAGTTCTTC
TRBJ2-3,NA,TRBD1,TRBV5-1,16,CASSLEGAPNTDTQYF,TGCGCCAGCAGCTTGGAGGGGGCTCCAAACACAGATACGCAGTATTTT
TRBJ1-5,once,TRBD1,TRBV7-9,14,CASSSTGPRQPQHF,TGTGCCAGCAGCTCGACAGGGCCAAGACAGCCCCAGCATTTT
TRBJ1-1,NA,NA,TRBV9,14,CASSVAGANTEAFF,TGTGCCAGCAGCGTAGCAGGGGCGAACACTGAAGCTTTCTTT
TRBJ2-1,NA,NA,TRBV29-1,12,CSVEGIGGEQFF,TGCAGCGTTGAGGGCATAGGCGGGGAGCAGTTCTTC
TRBJ2-7,NA,TRBD1,TRBV6-1,15,CASRAGTGKGYEQYF,TGTGCCAGCAGGGCCGGGACAGGGAAGGGGTACGAGCAGTACTTC
TRBJ2-1,NA,NA,TRBV27,16,CASSKQPPPDRNEQFF,TGTGCCAGCAGCAAACAGCCTCCCCCCGACCGCAATGAGCAGTTCTTC
TRBJ2-2,few,TRBD1,TRBV28,16,CASSFNRGFDTGELFF,TGTGCCAGCAGTTTTAACAGGGGTTTCGATACCGGGGAGCTGTTTTTT
TRBJ1-1,NA,NA,TRBV6-6,14,CASSYGSTNTEAFF,TGTGCCAGCAGTTACGGCAGTACGAACACTGAAGCTTTCTTT
TRBJ1-5,once,NA,TRBV7-8,15,CASSPEDYSNQPQHF,TGTGCCAGCAGCCCAGAAGATTATAGCAATCAGCCCCAGCATTTT
TRBJ1-5,NA,TRBD1,TRBV13,13,CASSFGTEQPQHF,TGTGCCAGCAGCTTCGGGACAGAACAGCCCCAGCATTTT
TRBJ2-1,NA,TRBD2,TRBV14,22,CASSPTFSGLAGWASSYNEQFF,TGTGCCAGCAGCCCAACCTTCTCGGGACTAGCGGGATGGGCGAGCTCCTACAATGAGCAGTTCTTC
TRBJ1-2,NA,TRBD1,TRBV4-1,13,CASSQGTGDGYTF,TGCGCCAGCAGCCAGGGGACAGGGGATGGCTACACCTTC
TRBJ2-7,NA,NA,TRBV29-1,12,CSVEGGGAEQYF,TGCAGCGTTGAAGGAGGGGGAGCCGAGCAGTACTTC
TRBJ2-7,NA,TRBD1,TRBV7-9,15,CASSLKGDRSYEQYF,TGTGCCAGCAGCTTAAAGGGGGACAGGTCCTACGAGCAGTACTTC
TRBJ2-2,NA,NA,TRBV7-3,14,CASSDLTGFGELFF,TGTGCCAGCAGCGACCTCACAGGGTTCGGGGAGCTGTTTTTT
TRBJ1-4,NA,TRBD1,TRBV10-3,15,CAISESVGQGLKLFF,TGTGCCATCAGTGAGTCGGTGGGACAGGGGTTGAAACTGTTTTTT
TRBJ2-1,NA,NA,TRBV29-1,15,CSVRQVLSSYNEQFF,TGCAGCGTTCGACAGGTCCTTAGCTCCTACAATGAGCAGTTCTTC
TRBJ2-1,NA,NA,TRBV7-3,13,CASSLRMRDEQFF,TGTGCCAGCAGCTTAAGGATGCGGGATGAGCAGTTCTTC
TRBJ1-1,NA,NA,TRBV12-5,15,CASGLTILGVTEAFF,TGTGCTAGTGGTTTGACCATCCTAGGCGTGACTGAAGCTTTCTTT
TRBJ2-2,NA,NA,TRBV6-4,16,CARTRTGFVRTGELFF,TGTGCCAGAACTCGAACGGGTTTCGTTCGGACCGGGGAGCTGTTTTTT
TRBJ2-5,NA,NA,TRBV2,13,CASHTQNRETQYF,TGTGCCAGCCACACGCAAAACAGGGAGACCCAGTACTTC
TRBJ2-1,NA,NA,TRBV28,13,CASSPPIDSEQFF,TGTGCCAGCAGCCCCCCTATCGATTCTGAGCAGTTCTTC
TRBJ2-3,NA,TRBD2,TRBV7-2,15,CASSSPSGLTDTQYF,TGTGCCAGCAGCTCCCCTAGCGGGCTCACAGATACGCAGTATTTT
TRBJ2-3,NA,NA,TRBV4-1,13,CASSPTPADTQYF,TGCGCCAGCAGCCCTACTCCTGCGGATACGCAGTATTTT
TRBJ2-1,NA,TRBD1,TRBV6-4,15,CASSAGTGGNNEQFF,TGTGCCAGCAGCGCCGGGACAGGGGGGAACAATGAGCAGTTCTTC
TRBJ2-7,NA,NA,TRBV11-2,15,CASSPVGTVSYEQYF,TGTGCCAGCAGCCCAGTCGGTACAGTATCCTACGAGCAGTACTTC
TRBJ2-1,NA,NA,TRBV5-4,14,CASSPRSGPSEQFF,TGTGCCAGCAGCCCCCGCAGCGGCCCGAGTGAGCAGTTCTTC
TRBJ2-6,NA,NA,TRBV7-9,15,CASSLGGFGANVLTF,TGTGCCAGCAGCCTTGGGGGGTTTGGGGCCAACGTCCTGACTTTC